This TCR beta chain is drawn from a study of molecular identifiers for immune sequencing clone quantification. This CDR3 is built from 16 residues. Germline V gene lookup returns CDR1 SGHTA and CDR2 FQGNSA. TCRdb reprocessed the PCR reads with MiXCR, giving one entry per CDR3 protein. Of 460,000 or so distinct CDR3 sequences in the sample, 25% were seen once. For this clonotype: An end of the junction differs from the germline gene, which may be a read error.

Sequencing used naive CD8+ T cells from blood, with Jurkat cell RNA spiked in. The subset here: FACS-sorted CD8+CD4-CCR7+CD45RA+ naive T cells. This receptor was taken from a human donor in good health. Some libraries in this study had Jurkat cell RNA spiked in. The chain joins TRBV7-2 to TRBJ2-1; 7 bases agree with TRBD2. The CDR3 spells CARSLVVTSRYNEQFF. The CDR3 DNA reads as TGTGCCCGCAGCTTAGTTGTGACTAGCAGGTACAATGAGCAGTTCTTC.